This is a list of T cell receptor beta chains from one sample in a study of cytomegalovirus exposure and HLA in healthy donors. Method: immunoSEQ multiplex PCR; TCRdb's copy keeps in-frame clones and lacks some. The data contain about 120,000 clones, about 83% of them singletons. The material sequenced was PBMCs. The receptors here all came from a man aged 18 to 35 in good health and CMV-seronegative. CDR3s include the opening cysteine and the closing phenylalanine or tryptophan. Fields, in order: J gene, clone size, D gene, V gene, CDR3 protein, CDR3 DNA. A D gene is named only where the DNA matches it firmly. Where a row states a size, it is once, few, many or the class of an expanded clone; other rows omit it.

>TRBJ2-6|NA|NA|TRBV10-1
CASSQRPGHSSGANVLTF
TGCGCCAGCAGTCAGAGGCCGGGACACTCCTCTGGGGCCAACGTCCTGACTTTC
>TRBJ1-4|NA|TRBD1|TRBV13
CASSPGQGSANEKLFF
TGTGCCAGCAGCCCCGGACAGGGCTCGGCTAATGAAAAACTGTTTTTT
>TRBJ2-7|NA|TRBD2|TRBV7-9
CASSSGLAGVYDEQYF
TGTGCCAGCAGCTCTGGACTAGCGGGAGTTTATGACGAGCAGTACTTC
>TRBJ2-1|NA|NA|TRBV29-1
CSVGGGPGLLTYNEQFF
TGCAGCGTGGGGGGAGGACCGGGACTTCTAACATACAATGAGCAGTTCTTC
>TRBJ2-7|NA|TRBD2|TRBV30
CASNSGGPVRQYF
TGTGCCTCCAATAGCGGGGGCCCGGTCAGGCAGTACTTC
>TRBJ2-7|NA|NA|TRBV15
CATSRERVGEQYF
TGTGCCACCAGCAGAGAAAGAGTCGGCGAGCAGTACTTC
>TRBJ2-1|NA|NA|TRBV10-1
CASSDRDKKQNEQFF
TGCGCCAGCAGTGACCGGGACAAAAAACAGAATGAGCAGTTCTTC
>TRBJ1-1|NA|TRBD1|TRBV6-4
CASSDGETGFATEAFF
TGTGCCAGCAGTGACGGGGAGACAGGGTTTGCCACTGAAGCTTTCTTT
>TRBJ2-7|once|TRBD2|TRBV30
CASGLAGGLLGDEQYF
TGTGCCTCGGGACTAGCGGGGGGCCTCCTCGGGGACGAGCAGTACTTC
>TRBJ2-1|NA|NA|TRBV10-1
CASSESAGVGNEQFF
TGCGCCAGCAGTGAGTCGGCGGGCGTCGGGAATGAGCAGTTCTTC
>TRBJ2-3|NA|NA|TRBV6-6
CASSYQEDSDTQYF
TGTGCCAGCAGTTACCAGGAGGATTCAGATACGCAGTATTTT
>TRBJ2-3|NA|NA|TRBV30
CAWSGIGTDTQYF
TGTGCCTGGAGCGGGATCGGGACAGATACGCAGTATTTT
>TRBJ2-5|NA|NA|TRBV5-6
CASSFSQGQETQYF
TGTGCCAGCAGCTTTTCACAGGGCCAAGAGACCCAGTACTTC
>TRBJ1-5|NA|NA|TRBV7-8
CASSLERGQPQHF
TGTGCCAGCAGCTTAGAAAGAGGCCAGCCCCAGCATTTT
>TRBJ2-7|NA|TRBD1|TRBV4-1
CASSYPGQGLEQYF
TGCGCCAGCAGTTACCCGGGACAGGGGCTAGAGCAGTACTTC
>TRBJ1-2|NA|NA|TRBV11-2
CASSSATFTGGYTF
TGTGCCAGCAGCTCCGCAACGTTTACAGGAGGCTACACCTTC
>TRBJ2-2|NA|NA|TRBV29-1
CSVKILENTGELFF
TGCAGCGTAAAGATACTTGAGAACACCGGGGAGCTGTTTTTT
>TRBJ1-3|NA|TRBD1|TRBV5-1
CASSRTPDRESPGNTIYF
TGCGCCAGCAGCCGAACCCCGGACAGGGAATCCCCTGGAAACACCATATATTTT
>TRBJ1-1|NA|NA|TRBV30
CAWSVSGLGTEAFF
TGTGCCTGGAGTGTCTCAGGCTTGGGCACTGAAGCTTTCTTT
>TRBJ2-7|NA|TRBD1|TRBV5-1
CASRDWTGSSYEQYF
TGCGCCAGCAGAGATTGGACAGGGAGCTCCTACGAGCAGTACTTC
>TRBJ1-5|NA|NA|TRBV2
CASRYRQNNQPQHF
TGTGCCAGCAGATACCGACAGAACAATCAGCCCCAGCATTTT
>TRBJ2-3|once|NA|TRBV7-9
CASSLGGASTDTQYF
TGTGCCAGCAGCTTGGGGGGGGCTAGCACAGATACGCAGTATTTT
>TRBJ1-1|NA|NA|TRBV5-8
CASSLGGHSNTEAFF
TGTGCCAGCAGCTTGGGGGGACATTCGAACACTGAAGCTTTCTTT
>TRBJ2-7|NA|NA|TRBV30
CAWRDPQGYEQYF
TGTGCCTGGAGGGACCCACAGGGCTACGAGCAGTACTTC
>TRBJ2-1|many|NA|TRBV2
CASSPPLADYYNEQFF
TGTGCCAGCAGTCCCCCCTTGGCGGATTACTACAATGAGCAGTTCTTC
>TRBJ2-1|NA|NA|TRBV27
CASSAIAYGYNEQFF
TGTGCCAGCAGCGCCATAGCGTACGGCTACAATGAGCAGTTCTTC
>TRBJ2-7|few|TRBD1|TRBV5-1
CASSRDSLSYEQYF
TGCGCCAGCAGCAGGGACAGTCTCTCCTACGAGCAGTACTTC
>TRBJ2-1|NA|TRBD2|TRBV6-6
CASSSSGLLNEQFF
TGTGCCAGCAGTTCCTCGGGACTACTTAATGAGCAGTTCTTC
>TRBJ1-5|NA|TRBD1|TRBV19
CASTPGGLNYQPQHF
TGTGCCAGTACCCCAGGGGGGCTGAATTATCAGCCCCAGCATTTT
>TRBJ2-1|once|TRBD1|TRBV19
CASSYPTGEANNEQFF
TGTGCCAGTAGTTATCCCACAGGGGAAGCCAACAATGAGCAGTTCTTC